This TCR beta chain was profiled in a study of blood T cell repertoires in COVID-19. How the authors handled the data: Reference gene primer amplification gave nucleated cell count estimates. The data were produced by immunoSEQ multiplex PCR, yet TCRdb's version contains in-frame clones alone and is incomplete. V, J and clone size reflect that table, while D and trimming were determined from the DNA. The sample gives about 98,000 clones, roughly 84% of which show up once; 4.5% is in the top ten. The trim removed 5 bases at V and 2 bases at J, leaving 2 bases unmatched. The CDR3 consists of 14 residues. Germline lookup yields CDR1 SNHLY and CDR2 FYNNEI.

Source material: peripheral blood. This sequence was found in a human donor in a cohort sampled during active COVID-19. The genes are TRBV2 and TRBJ1-4; TRBD1 matches 7 bases. CDR3 nucleotide sequence: TGTGCCAGCAGTACAGGGGTGACTAATGAAAAACTGTTTTTT. Translating it yields CASSTGVTNEKLFF. Looking up the rest from reference TRBV2 and TRBJ1-4 gives the full variable domain: EPEVTQTPSHQVTQMGQEVILRCVPISNHLYFYWYRQILGQKVEFLVSFYNNEISEKSEIFDDQFSVERPDGSNFTLKIRSTKLEDSAMYFCASSTGVTNEKLFFGSGTQLSVL.